One sample yielded the 23 T cell receptor beta chains listed below, sequenced in a study of shared clonotypes between healthy human individuals (dated by TCRdb to 2018 to 2021). The receptor library was made with the immunoSEQ multiplex PCR assay. TCRdb's version of the immuneACCESS table is confined to in-frame rearrangements and falls short of the full clone set. An unresolved V gene accounts for under half of the shortfall where checked; the remainder is of unknown origin. The sample data list millions of clones, and approximately 94% of these were observed just once. Over 0.12% of the sample lies in the top ten. The sequenced material came from naive CD4+ T cells sorted from blood. The label giving this sample's cell subset or site can be read as: CD45RA+ positively selected. The receptors come from a man aged 18 to 30 in good health.

Details on this clone: Other DNA sequences in this specimen translate into the identical CDR3. This chain uses TRBV5-4 with TRBJ2-5; TRBD1 agrees at 10 bases. V dropped 6 bases and J dropped 3; count of bases not matched to a gene: 5. Per the germline V gene, CDR1 is SGHNT and CDR2 is YYREEE (reference sequence). The CDR3 has 14 amino acids. The CDR3 coding sequence is TGTGCCAGCACGTTAGGACAGGGGGAAGAGACCCAGTACTTC. Translated, it gives CASTLGQGEETQYF.

The V and J genes are TRBV7-2 and TRBJ1-2; D is undetermined. V lost 8 bases, J lost 7 bases, and 29 bases lay in between. There are 17 residues in the CDR3. Germline V gene sequence: CDR1 SGHTA, CDR2 FQGNSA. The CDR3 loop reads CASGHTELKFLLSGYTF. CDR3 bases: TGTGCCAGCGGCCACACGGAGCTTAAGTTCTTATTGAGTGGCTACACCTTC.

The rearrangement links TRBV30 to TRBJ2-1; the D is unclear. This CDR3 is 13 amino acids long. The germline CDR1 and CDR2 sequences are GTSNPN and SVGIG (reference sequence). Trimming removed 0 bases at V and 3 bases at J, with 6 bases between. The CDR3 is CAWSVNSYNEQFF. CDR3 coding DNA: TGTGCCTGGAGTGTAAACAGCTACAATGAGCAGTTCTTC.

The V gene is TRBV19, the J gene TRBJ2-3; TRBD2 is a possible D gene (6 bases). Trimming took 4 bases from V and 5 from J, leaving 19 bases between them. The germline V gene encodes CDR1 LNHDA and CDR2 SQIVND (reference sequence). This CDR3 has 16 residues. CDR3 sequence (DNA): TGTGCCAGTAGTACCATACGGGGGACCCACCTAGATACGCAGTATTTT. Protein: CASSTIRGTHLDTQYF.

With regard to this clone: This specimen includes other DNA sequences encoding the same CDR3. The V gene is TRBV7-9, the J gene TRBJ2-6; the match to TRBD1 covers 8 bases. The CDR3 runs 17 residues. Per germline, CDR1 SEHNR and CDR2 FQNEAQ (reference sequence). After removal of 5 bases from V and 0 bases from J, the junction contained 6 bases not matched to a gene. Written as DNA, the CDR3 is TGTGCCAGCAGCCCGACAGGGGCCGTCTCTGGGGCCAACGTCCTGACTTTC. It is translated as CASSPTGAVSGANVLTF.

The V and J genes are TRBV6-1 and TRBJ2-2; 9 bases are shared with TRBD1. V was clipped by 6 bases and J by 7 bases; unmatched bases: 9. Germline lookup yields CDR1 MNHNS and CDR2 SASEGT. This CDR3 has 15 residues. DNA for the CDR3: TGTGCCAGCAGAGGGACAGGGCGGCCAGTCGGGGAGCTGTTTTTT. Translating it yields CASRGTGRPVGELFF.

The V and J genes are TRBV7-2 and TRBJ1-4; perhaps TRBD1 as D (5 bases). The CDR3 totals 16 residues. Germline lookup yields CDR1 SGHTA and CDR2 FQGNSA. V dropped 5 bases and J dropped 0 bases, with 13 bases sitting between them. The CDR3 loop is CASSPTGRATNEKLFF. DNA for the CDR3: TGTGCCAGCAGCCCCACGGGGCGAGCAACTAATGAAAAACTGTTTTTT.

The chain uses TRBV4-3 and TRBJ2-1; D is undetermined. V shed 0 bases and J shed 0 bases, with 9 bases lying between them. The CDR3 totals 16 residues. The germline V gene has CDR1 LGHNA and CDR2 YSLEER. The CDR3 region has the DNA TGCGCCAGCAGCCAAGAAGAGAAAGCCTCCTACAATGAGCAGTTCTTC. It specifies CASSQEEKASYNEQFF.

The chain couples TRBV2 to TRBJ1-2, with D perhaps TRBD1 (5 bases). This CDR3 region has 14 residues. Germline V CDR1 and CDR2: SNHLY, FYNNEI. V lost 10 bases and J lost 5, with 20 bases in between. CDR3: CAKARDAQGYGYTF. The DNA for the CDR3 is TGTGCCAAAGCTCGGGACGCCCAGGGATATGGCTACACCTTC.

The chain is built from TRBV5-6 and TRBJ1-2; 7 nucleotides align to TRBD1. Germline assignment: CDR1 SGHDT and CDR2 YYEEEE. Trimming cost V 4 bases and J 5 bases; bases outside gene matches: 8. The CDR3 runs 14 residues. The CDR3 here is CASSREGQNYGYTF. In DNA form, the CDR3 reads TGTGCCAGCAGCCGGGAGGGACAGAATTATGGCTACACCTTC. Complete variable domain (other parts from reference TRBV5-6 and TRBJ1-2): DAGVTQSPTHLIKTRGQQVTLRCSPKSGHDTVSWYQQALGQGPQFIFQYYEEEERQRGNFPDRFSGHQFPNYSSELNVNALLLGDSALYLCASSREGQNYGYTFGSGTRLTVV.

The genes are TRBV10-3 and TRBJ2-6; the D call may be TRBD1 or TRBD2 (7 bases each). This CDR3 has 18 amino acids. Per the germline V gene, CDR1 is ENHRY and CDR2 is SYGVKD. Trimming pared 0 bases from V and 0 bases from J, leaving 12 bases between. The CDR3 DNA follows: TGTGCCATCAGTGAGTCCCAGGGGGGGTTCTCTGGGGCCAACGTCCTGACTTTC. Protein sequence: CAISESQGGFSGANVLTF.

A remark on this clone: Different DNA sequences within this sample yield the same CDR3. The chain has TRBV20-1 and TRBJ2-3; D is uncertain. V lost 0 bases to trimming and J lost 5 bases, with 3 bases between them. The CDR3 contains 11 residues. Germline V gene data show CDR1 as DFQATT and CDR2 as SNEGSKA (reference sequence). Here the CDR3 reads CSAREVDTQYF. In DNA, the CDR3 is TGCAGTGCTAGAGAAGTAGATACGCAGTATTTT.

The chain combines TRBV19 with TRBJ1-5; D may be TRBD1 (5 bases). CDR3 length equals 15 residues. The germline V gene has CDR1 LNHDA and CDR2 SQIVND (reference sequence). V was cut by 3 bases and J by 0 bases, with 9 bases left in between. CDR3 residues: CASSMEGVSNQPQHF. As DNA, the CDR3 is TGTGCCAGTAGTATGGAAGGGGTTAGCAATCAGCCCCAGCATTTT.

The chain couples TRBV30 to TRBJ2-1; 14 nucleotides match TRBD2. This CDR3 comprises 15 residues. V was clipped by 5 bases and J by 6 bases; unmatched bases: 6. Germline V gene data show CDR1 as GTSNPN and CDR2 as SVGIG (reference sequence). Written as DNA, the CDR3 is TGTGCCTGGGCGAAAGGGACTAGCGGGAGCAATGAGCAGTTCTTC. Amino acid sequence: CAWAKGTSGSNEQFF.

The chain uses TRBV7-9 and TRBJ2-7; 9 nucleotides match TRBD1. The CDR3 contains 15 residues. J gave up 2 bases and V 3 bases, and 5 bases lay outside the gene matches. From germline, CDR1 is SEHNR and CDR2 FQNEAQ (reference sequence). The CDR3 DNA sequence: TGTGCCAGCAGCTTCGGGACAGGGCACACCTACGAGCAGTACTTC. Residues: CASSFGTGHTYEQYF.

The chain links TRBV5-6 to TRBJ2-1, with TRBD1 matching 7 bases. Germline V CDR1 and CDR2: SGHDT, YYEEEE. After removal of 0 bases from V and 3 bases from J, the junction contained 6 bases not matched to a gene. The CDR3 is 16 residues long. CDR3 in DNA: TGTGCCAGCAGCTTGGCTGACAGGGTTTACTACAATGAGCAGTTCTTC. This gives the protein CASSLADRVYYNEQFF.

This clone appeared once. Distinct nucleotide sequences in the sample also encode this CDR3. The V gene is TRBV19, the J gene TRBJ2-6; D might be TRBD1 (5 bases). Germline V gives CDR1 LNHDA, CDR2 SQIVND (reference sequence). The CDR3 length is 14 residues. The V gene lost 8 bases and the J gene lost 0 bases, with 8 bases spanning the gap. CDR3 DNA sequence: TGTGCCAGTTCCAGGGACTCTGGGGCCAACGTCCTGACTTTC. Its protein product is CASSRDSGANVLTF.

The chain links TRBV6-6 to TRBJ1-6; TRBD1 aligns across 11 bases. J gave up 7 bases and V 5 bases, and 4 bases lay outside the gene matches. The germline CDR1 and CDR2 sequences are MNHNY and SVGAGI (reference sequence). CDR3 length equals 15 residues. Written as DNA, the CDR3 is TGTGCCAGCAGTCCCCGGGACAGGGGGAATTCACCCCTCCACTTT. It translates to CASSPRDRGNSPLHF.

This clone was counted a single time. The rearrangement links TRBV19 to TRBJ1-5, with D hard to call. Trimming took off 7 bases at V and 4 bases at J, with 11 bases between the two ends. This CDR3 spans 13 amino acids. From germline, CDR1 is LNHDA and CDR2 SQIVND (reference sequence). The CDR3 nucleotides are TGTGCCAGTACCTCCGTAGCAAATCAGCCCCAGCATTTT. Translation gives CASTSVANQPQHF.

CDR3: CASSSDRGVSYNEQFF. In DNA form, the CDR3 reads TGCGCCAGCAGCTCGGACAGGGGGGTCTCCTACAATGAGCAGTTCTTC. The V and J genes are TRBV5-1 and TRBJ2-1; TRBD1 aligns across 10 bases. CDR3 length: 16 amino acids. Germline values: CDR1 SGHRS, CDR2 YFSETQ. V lost 3 bases to trimming and J lost 0 bases; unmatched junction nucleotides: 3.

This clone was observed a few times. The gene calls are TRBV19 and TRBJ1-1, with 10 nucleotides matching TRBD1. After removal of 6 bases from V and 7 bases from J, the junction contained 5 bases not matched to a gene. Germline CDR1 reads LNHDA; CDR2 reads SQIVND (reference sequence). The length of the CDR3 is 13 residues. CDR3 amino acids: CASSTGTGDEAFF. In DNA, the CDR3 is TGTGCCAGTAGCACTGGGACAGGGGATGAAGCTTTCTTT.

The V call is TRBV2, the J call TRBJ2-3, with D uncertain. V lost 7 bases and J 5 bases, leaving 7 bases between the germline ends. Germline V lookup: CDR1 SNHLY, CDR2 FYNNEI. The CDR3 totals 11 residues. CDR3 DNA: TGTGCCAGCACCATGGGAGATACGCAGTATTTT. This sequence encodes CASTMGDTQYF.

J is TRBJ2-1 and V is TRBV4-3; weak D call: TRBD2 (6 bases). CDR1 is LGHNA, CDR2 YSLEER, per germline. The length of the CDR3 is 16 residues. Trimming left V 4 bases short and J 5 bases short, with 18 bases between. The CDR3 coding sequence is TGCGCCAGCAGCCCCTCCCTTGCGGGACGGAACAATGAGCAGTTCTTC. As protein: CASSPSLAGRNNEQFF.